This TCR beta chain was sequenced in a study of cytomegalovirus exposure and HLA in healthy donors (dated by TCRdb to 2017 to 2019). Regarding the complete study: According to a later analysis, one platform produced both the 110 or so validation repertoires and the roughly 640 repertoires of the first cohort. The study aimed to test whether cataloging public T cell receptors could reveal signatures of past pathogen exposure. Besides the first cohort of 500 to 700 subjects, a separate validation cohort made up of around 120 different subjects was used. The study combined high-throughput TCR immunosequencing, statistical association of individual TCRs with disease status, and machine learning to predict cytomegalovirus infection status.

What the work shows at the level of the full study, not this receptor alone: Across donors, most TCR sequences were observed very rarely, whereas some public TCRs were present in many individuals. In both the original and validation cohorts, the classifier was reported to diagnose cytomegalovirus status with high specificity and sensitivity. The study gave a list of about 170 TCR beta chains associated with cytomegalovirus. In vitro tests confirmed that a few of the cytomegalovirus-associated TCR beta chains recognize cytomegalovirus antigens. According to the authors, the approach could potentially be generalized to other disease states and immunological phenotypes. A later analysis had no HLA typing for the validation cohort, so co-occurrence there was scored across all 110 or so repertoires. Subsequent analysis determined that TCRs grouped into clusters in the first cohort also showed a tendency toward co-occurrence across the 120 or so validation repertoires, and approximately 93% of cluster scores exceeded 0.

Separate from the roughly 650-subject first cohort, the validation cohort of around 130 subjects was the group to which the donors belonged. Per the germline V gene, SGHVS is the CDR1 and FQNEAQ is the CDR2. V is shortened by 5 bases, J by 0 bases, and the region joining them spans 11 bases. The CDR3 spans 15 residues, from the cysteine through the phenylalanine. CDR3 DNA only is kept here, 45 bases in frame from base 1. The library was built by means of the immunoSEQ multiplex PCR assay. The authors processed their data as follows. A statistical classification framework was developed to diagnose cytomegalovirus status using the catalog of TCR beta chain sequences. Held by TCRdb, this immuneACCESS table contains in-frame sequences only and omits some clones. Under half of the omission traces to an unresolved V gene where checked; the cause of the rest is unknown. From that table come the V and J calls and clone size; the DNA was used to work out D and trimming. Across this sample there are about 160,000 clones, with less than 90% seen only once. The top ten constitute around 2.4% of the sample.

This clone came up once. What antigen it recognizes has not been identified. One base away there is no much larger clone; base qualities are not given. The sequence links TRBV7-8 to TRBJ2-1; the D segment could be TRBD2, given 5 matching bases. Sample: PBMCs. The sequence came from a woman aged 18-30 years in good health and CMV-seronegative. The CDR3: CASSLGIISYNEQFF. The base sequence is TGTGCCAGCAGCCTCGGGATAATCTCCTACAATGAGCAGTTCTTC.